The clone carrying this TCR beta chain was detected a few times. PCR was performed a second time for about 7 to 11 cycles using a sample-barcoded 5' primer and a J-beta primer mix. TCRdb reprocessed the 5' RACE reads with MiXCR, giving one entry per CDR3 protein. This table has fewer than 600,000 distinct CDR3 sequences, roughly a quarter appearing once. The data stem from a study of blood T cells in healthy people across ages. On the study more broadly: The capture of about one barcoded beta molecule per two T cells was achieved by template switching.

Germline V gene lookup returns CDR1 SGHVS and CDR2 FQNEAQ. The CDR3 consists of 14 residues. This sample was also put to use in a study of T cells of mothers and their children.

The specimen sequenced was blood. The sequence derives from a boy between 2 and 15 years old in good health. The J gene is TRBJ2-5, the V gene TRBV7-8, with TRBD2 matching over 7 bases. The end of the DNA fits TRBJ2-7 better, so the J call may be wrong. DNA of the CDR3: TGTGCCAGCAGCTTAGAGCGGGGACCCTACGAGCAGTACTTC. Translating gives CASSLERGPYEQYF.